The 22 T cell receptor beta chains below come from one sample, sequenced in a study of shared clonotypes between healthy human individuals. The protocol was immunoSEQ multiplex PCR, while the TCRdb copy is restricted to in-frame clones and leaves out a portion. The table has 2.5 million or so clones, around nine tenths seen once. The source material was naive CD4+ T cells sorted from blood. Subset meaning: CD45RA+ positively selected. These receptors came from a man between 18 and 29 years old in good health.

Concerning this clone itself: Additional DNA sequences in this sample encode the identical CDR3. V gene TRBV18 combines with J gene TRBJ2-7; D uncertain. Trimming shortened V by 4 bases and J by 1 base, and 5 bases separated the two germline ends. CDR3 length: 12 residues. Germline CDR1 KGHSH, CDR2 LQKENI. DNA of the CDR3: TGTGCCAGCTCACGGGGTTCCTACGAGCAGTACTTC. It is translated as CASSRGSYEQYF.

The chain combines TRBV19 with TRBJ2-7; 8 bases are a match to TRBD2. J was trimmed by 3 bases and V by 6 bases; bases with no gene match: 13. Looked up from germline, CDR1 is LNHDA and CDR2 is SQIVND (reference sequence). This CDR3 is built from 16 residues. CDR3 nucleotide sequence: TGTGCCAGTAGCAGACTCCCCCCCGGGGGGGGCTACGAGCAGTACTTC. This translates into CASSRLPPGGGYEQYF. The variable domain in full, completed from reference TRBV19 and TRBJ2-7, reads DGGITQSPKYLFRKEGQNVTLSCEQNLNHDAMYWYRQDPGQGLRLIYYSQIVNDFQKGDIAEGYSVSREKKESFPLTVTSAQKNPTAFYLCASSRLPPGGGYEQYFGPGTRLTVT.

Turning to this clone: Other nucleotide sequences in the sample specify the same CDR3. V and J are TRBV2 and TRBJ2-2, with 9 bases matching TRBD2. From germline, CDR1 is SNHLY and CDR2 FYNNEI. The CDR3 totals 15 residues. With 3 bases clipped from V and 5 bases from J, the junction kept 4 bases outside the gene matches. The CDR3 DNA reads TGTGCCAGCAGTGAGGGTCTAGCGGGGACCGGGGAGCTGTTTTTT. Protein product: CASSEGLAGTGELFF. Full variable domain (rest looked up from reference TRBV2 and TRBJ2-2): EPEVTQTPSHQVTQMGQEVILRCVPISNHLYFYWYRQILGQKVEFLVSFYNNEISEKSEIFDDQFSVERPDGSNFTLKIRSTKLEDSAMYFCASSEGLAGTGELFFGEGSRLTVL.

The chain links TRBV12-5 to TRBJ2-2; no clear D gene. Trimming stripped 1 base from V and 4 bases from J, with 7 bases between. This CDR3 has 14 residues. Germline CDR1 and CDR2: LGHNT and FRNRAP. CDR3 coding DNA: TGTGCTAGTGGTTTGGGGCTCGGCACCGGGGAGCTGTTTTTT. Translating it yields CASGLGLGTGELFF.

This chain joins TRBV7-9 and TRBJ2-7; 8 bases fit TRBD2. The V gene end was trimmed by 5 bases and the J gene end by 0 bases; junction bases not matched to a gene: 6. CDR1 and CDR2 from the germline V gene are SEHNR and FQNEAQ (reference sequence). The CDR3 spans 15 residues. CDR3 in amino acids: CASSLESGGSYEQYF. CDR3 nucleotide sequence: TGTGCCAGCAGCCTAGAGAGCGGGGGCTCCTACGAGCAGTACTTC.

Worth noting for this clone: This sample also contains other DNA sequences that code for the same CDR3. The chain joins TRBV28 to TRBJ2-7; 7 nucleotides match TRBD1. The CDR3 extends over 14 amino acids. Germline CDR1 and CDR2: MDHEN and SYDVKM. V dropped 6 bases and J dropped 3; count of bases not matched to a gene: 8. CDR3 protein: CASSIPGQSYEQYF. In nucleotides, the CDR3 is TGTGCCAGCAGCATACCGGGACAGAGCTACGAGCAGTACTTC.

This clone appeared a single time. V is TRBV11-1 and J is TRBJ1-5; D remains ambiguous. Trimming removed 5 bases at V and 5 bases at J, with 28 bases between. The CDR3 is 19 amino acids. Germline CDR1 SGHAT, CDR2 FQDESV (reference sequence). CDR3 sequence: CASSPPTGERRRLDQPQHF. The CDR3 bases are TGTGCCAGCAGCCCTCCAACCGGGGAGCGGCGGCGGTTAGATCAGCCCCAGCATTTT.

The chain links TRBV28 to TRBJ1-1, with no clear D. The CDR3 spans 13 residues. Germline CDR1 MDHEN, CDR2 SYDVKM. The germline V and J ends were trimmed by 2 bases and 4 bases, with 8 bases remaining between them. CDR3 in DNA: TGTGCCAGCAGTTTAAACCAGATCACTGAAGCTTTCTTT. Translated: CASSLNQITEAFF.

This rearrangement joins TRBV10-3 to TRBJ2-1, with 9 bases aligning to TRBD2. Germline CDR1 is ENHRY and CDR2 is SYGVKD. The CDR3 covers 17 residues. V trimming: 4 bases; J trimming: 5 bases; junction bases outside the gene matches: 12. CDR3 coding DNA: TGTGCCATCAGTGGGGCCCCAATAGCGGGAGTCCACAATGAGCAGTTCTTC. Encoded protein: CAISGAPIAGVHNEQFF.

The chain employs TRBV11-2 and TRBJ2-2; D unresolved. Per the germline V gene, CDR1 is SGHAT and CDR2 is FQNNGV. The CDR3 consists of 15 residues. Trimming removed 5 bases at V and 4 bases at J, with 14 bases between. In DNA form, the CDR3 reads TGTGCCAGCAGCCTCTTGCTGAGCCCCACCGGGGAGCTGTTTTTT. It is translated as CASSLLLSPTGELFF. Looking up the rest from reference TRBV11-2 and TRBJ2-2 gives the full variable domain: EAGVAQSPRYKIIEKRQSVAFWCNPISGHATLYWYQQILGQGPKLLIQFQNNGVVDDSQLPKDRFSAERLKGVDSTLKIQPAKLEDSAVYLCASSLLLSPTGELFFGEGSRLTVL.

This clone was observed once. The junction differs from germline at one of its ends, possibly a read error. The rearrangement joins TRBV4-1 to TRBJ1-2, with D hard to call. The length of the CDR3 is 12 residues. Germline assignment: CDR1 MGHRA and CDR2 YSYEKL. As DNA, the CDR3 is TGCGCCAGCAGCCAAGAAGCCAGGCCTCCCGGCTTC. Encoded protein: CASSQEARPPGF.

This sequence joins TRBV18 and TRBJ1-1, with D possibly TRBD1 on 5 matching bases. CDR1 and CDR2 from the germline V gene are KGHSH and LQKENI. V was trimmed by 5 bases and J by 0 bases, leaving 7 bases between them. CDR3 length equals 13 residues. The CDR3 nucleotides are TGTGCCAGCTCAGTGGACATGAACACTGAAGCTTTCTTT. Translation gives CASSVDMNTEAFF.

The rearrangement joins TRBV6-1 to TRBJ2-2; TRBD2 agrees at 13 bases. Germline CDR1 and CDR2: MNHNS and SASEGT. J gave up 4 bases and V 4 bases, and 0 bases lay outside the gene matches. The length of the CDR3 is 15 residues. CDR3 residues: CASSGTSGSTGELFF. The CDR3 DNA reads as TGTGCCAGCAGTGGGACTAGCGGGAGCACCGGGGAGCTGTTTTTT.

The chain joins TRBV28 to TRBJ1-3, with D uncertain. Germline V gives CDR1 MDHEN, CDR2 SYDVKM. V was pared by 1 base and J by 4 bases, with 8 bases between. This CDR3 spans 14 amino acids. CDR3 region: CASSLSVRGNTIYF. The CDR3 bases are TGTGCCAGCAGTTTATCGGTCCGGGGAAACACCATATATTTT.

This clone has just a few counts. Other nucleotide sequences in the sample specify the same CDR3. This chain uses TRBV6-5 with TRBJ2-5, with D possibly matching TRBD1 (6 bases). From germline, CDR1 is MNHEY and CDR2 SVGAGI. Between the trimmed V and J ends, which lost 2 bases and 3 bases, there was a span of 7 bases. The CDR3 runs 13 residues. The CDR3 sequence is CASSYGQKETQYF. CDR3 nucleotides: TGTGCCAGCAGTTACGGACAGAAAGAGACCCAGTACTTC.

V gene TRBV5-1 combines with J gene TRBJ2-2, with D uncertain. The germline V gene has CDR1 SGHRS and CDR2 YFSETQ. The CDR3 has 15 residues. V lost 1 base, J lost 4 bases, and 11 bases lay in between. The CDR3, as DNA: TGCGCCAGCAGCTTGTTGTCAACCGGCACCGGGGAGCTGTTTTTT. Its protein is CASSLLSTGTGELFF.

Note on this clone: The sample contains more than one DNA sequence encoding this CDR3. The CDR3 DNA reads TGTGCCAGCAGCGTCACAGGGAACTATGGCTACACCTTC. As protein: CASSVTGNYGYTF. The genes are TRBV28 and TRBJ1-2; a weak D match, TRBD1 (6 bases). The CDR3 is made up of 13 amino acids. Germline values: CDR1 MDHEN, CDR2 SYDVKM. Trimming shortened V by 6 bases and J by 2 bases, and 10 bases separated the two germline ends.

The chain is built from TRBV28 and TRBJ2-3; D is perhaps TRBD2 (7 bases). The CDR3 sequence is 17 residues long. Deletions cut 5 bases from V and 0 bases from J, with 18 bases between. The germline V gene has CDR1 MDHEN and CDR2 SYDVKM. DNA for the CDR3: TGTGCCAGCAGTACCGGTTCGGCGGGGGCAAGCACAGATACGCAGTATTTT. This translates into CASSTGSAGASTDTQYF.

V usage is TRBV11-2 and J usage is TRBJ1-1; the D is unclear. The germline CDR1 and CDR2 sequences are SGHAT and FQNNGV. The V end lost 4 bases, the J end lost 5 bases, and 11 bases lay between the germline ends. CDR3 length equals 13 residues. In DNA, the CDR3 is TGTGCCAGCAGCTCGCAGACTTCGACTGAAGCTTTCTTT. Translating it yields CASSSQTSTEAFF.

The chain has TRBV10-1 and TRBJ2-7; TRBD2 aligns across 7 bases. The CDR3 extends over 15 amino acids. Germline CDR1 reads WNHNN; CDR2 reads SYGVQD (reference sequence). Trimming took 0 bases from V and 4 from J; bases not matched to a gene: 6. The CDR3 DNA follows: TGCGCCAGCAGTGAGTCTGGCGGGAGTTCTTACGAGCAGTACTTC. Protein: CASSESGGSSYEQYF.

The chain joins TRBV6-1 to TRBJ2-4, with D possibly being TRBD1 (6 bases). Trimming took 3 bases from V and 2 from J, leaving 17 bases between them. Germline loops: CDR1 MNHNS, CDR2 SASEGT. The length of the CDR3 is 17 residues. The CDR3 spells CASSDLGHLQSKNIQYF. In DNA form, the CDR3 reads TGTGCCAGCAGTGATCTGGGACACTTGCAATCCAAAAACATTCAGTACTTC.

V is TRBV19 and J is TRBJ2-6, with D unclear. CDR3 length: 16 amino acids. Between the trimmed V and J ends, which lost 5 bases and 2 bases, there was a span of 13 bases. CDR1 and CDR2 from the germline V gene are LNHDA and SQIVND (reference sequence). The CDR3 sequence is CASSPPPGTGANVLTF. The DNA of the CDR3 is TGTGCCAGTAGTCCCCCCCCGGGTACTGGGGCCAACGTCCTGACTTTC. Using reference TRBV19 and TRBJ2-6 for the parts outside the CDR3, the full variable domain is DGGITQSPKYLFRKEGQNVTLSCEQNLNHDAMYWYRQDPGQGLRLIYYSQIVNDFQKGDIAEGYSVSREKKESFPLTVTSAQKNPTAFYLCASSPPPGTGANVLTFGAGSRLTVL.